These 21 T cell receptor beta chains came from one sample sequenced in a study of CD8+ T cells in alopecia areata. Investigators isolated RNA and reverse transcribed it into cDNA to act as the sequencing template. Sequencing used immunoSEQ multiplex PCR; TCRdb keeps in-frame clones, though not all of them. The specimen has about 300,000 clones, none found just once. Cells pooled from cutaneous lymph nodes were sorted on CD4, CD8alpha, NKG2D, NKG2ACE and other markers. The sequenced sample was CD4+ T cells sorted from a lymph node. The receptors originated from a C3H/HeJ mouse with alopecia areata. The strain is characterized by the MHC haplotype H2-k.

This clone was recorded a few times. The genes are named according to mouse. The read falls 4 residues short of the CDR3 end, and the missing part is taken from the germline J gene. The sample contains more than one DNA sequence encoding this CDR3. This rearrangement joins TRBV13-1 to TRBJ2-5, with 7 positions matching TRBD2. The length of the CDR3 is 14 residues. The germline V gene encodes CDR1 NSHNY and CDR2 SYGAGN. Germline trimming cut 3 bases from V and 0 bases from J; bases unmatched to any gene: 1. The CDR3 region is CASSGWGNQDTQYF. The covered CDR3 bases are TGTGCCAGCAGTGGCTGGGGGAACCAAGAC.

Concerning this clone itself: Here the gene names and germline are mouse. The read finishes 4 residues shy of the CDR3 end, and the germline J gene is used to complete it. V usage is TRBV13-2 and J usage is TRBJ2-3; no clear D. The V end lost 5 bases, the J end lost 3 bases, and 13 bases lay between the germline ends. The V gene's germline CDR1 is NNHNN and CDR2 SYGAGS (reference sequence). CDR3 size: 14 residues. CDR3 residues: CASGERVLAETLYF. The sequenced CDR3 bases are TGTGCCAGCGGGGAGAGGGTATTGGCAGAA.

This clone was detected a few times. Genes and germline are mouse. Incomplete CDR3 DNA: TGTGCCAGAGACAAATAT. Its translation: CARDKY. The whole CDR3 sequence is CARDKYEQYF. The V call is TRBV14, the J call TRBJ2-7; no definite D call. Read sequence stops 4 residues before the CDR3 end, and the germline J gene provides the missing end. The CDR3 has 10 amino acids. Germline values: CDR1 SGHDT, CDR2 FRDEAV.

Comment on this clone: Each gene name is a mouse one. The observed sequence ends 4 residues before the CDR3 terminus, with the missing tail filled in from the germline J gene. The chain employs TRBV13-2 and TRBJ2-4; the match to TRBD1 covers 9 bases. The CDR3 contains 17 residues. Germline loops: CDR1 NNHNN, CDR2 SYGAGS (reference sequence). With 1 base clipped from V and 0 bases from J, the junction kept 6 bases outside the gene matches. The CDR3 bases that were read are TGTGCCAGCGGTGATCCACAGGGGGCTGGGAGTCAAAAC. This gives the protein CASGDPQGAGSQN. The CDR3 in full is CASGDPQGAGSQNTLYF.

This clone was counted between two and nine times. Mouse gene names apply. The missing CDR3 end, 4 residues past where the read stops, is filled in from the germline J gene. The chain is built from TRBV1 and TRBJ2-1; 8 nucleotides agree with TRBD2. The CDR3 extends over 16 amino acids. Unmatched junction bases numbered 3, after V lost 0 bases and J lost 2 bases. Germline CDR1 reads NSQYPW; CDR2 reads LRSPGD (reference sequence). The CDR3 spells CTCSAEGGADYAEQFF. The CDR3 DNA, read in part, is TGCACCTGCAGTGCAGAGGGGGGGGCTGACTATGCT.

Points on this clone: Genes and germline are mouse. Read data end 4 residues before the CDR3 end; the end is taken from the germline J gene. This specimen includes other DNA sequences encoding the same CDR3. V is TRBV13-3 and J is TRBJ2-1; 10 bases are shared with TRBD1. The junction had 2 bases not matched to a gene; V was cut back by 5 bases and J by 3 bases. This CDR3 contains 14 residues. Germline V gives CDR1 NNHDY, CDR2 SYVADS. The covered CDR3 bases are TGTGCCAGCAGCCGGACAGGGGGCTATGCT. It encodes CASSRTGGYA. The complete CDR3 protein is CASSRTGGYAEQFF.

Only a few counts were recorded for this clone. Any gene name here is a mouse gene name. The read finishes 4 residues shy of the CDR3 end, and the germline J gene is used to complete it. V is TRBV13-1 and J is TRBJ2-7, with D tentatively TRBD1 (6 bases). Germline loops: CDR1 NSHNY, CDR2 SYGAGN. Trimming took off 3 bases at V and 3 bases at J, with 10 bases between the two ends. CDR3 length equals 13 residues. The CDR3 sequence is CASSGGQLYEQYF. The sequenced CDR3 bases are TGTGCCAGCAGTGGCGGACAGCTCTAT.

This clone was observed a handful of times. Gene names and germline match the mouse. Coverage ceases 4 residues before the CDR3 finishes, and the germline J gene fills in the end. The chain carries TRBV19 and TRBJ2-3, with 12 bases identical to TRBD2. Germline loops: CDR1 FNHDT, CDR2 SITEND (reference sequence). The CDR3 length is 15 residues. The J segment lost 4 bases and the V segment lost 2 bases, leaving 2 bases of the junction unmatched. This CDR3 is CASSMGTGGTETLYF. Partial CDR3 DNA: TGTGCCAGCAGTATGGGGACTGGGGGGACAGAA.

On this clone: Genes here carry mouse names. The observed sequence ends 3 residues before the CDR3 terminus, with the missing tail filled in from the germline J gene. This rearrangement joins TRBV5 to TRBJ1-6; 8 bases map to TRBD1. TRBJ1-6 qualifies as an ORF whose function is uncertain. Germline loops: CDR1 LGHNA, CDR2 YNLKQL (reference sequence). After removal of 0 bases from V and 3 bases from J, the junction contained 1 base not matched to a gene. The CDR3 covers 16 residues. CDR3 sequence reads: CASSQEGQVYNSPLYF. The CDR3 DNA, read in part, is TGTGCCAGCAGCCAAGAGGGACAGGTCTATAATTCGCCC.

There are a few counts of this clone. The gene names given are mouse names. The part of the CDR3 DNA that was read is TGTGCCTGGAGTCTAGGACTGGGGGATAACCAAGAC. It yields the protein CAWSLGLGDNQD. The whole CDR3 reads CAWSLGLGDNQDTQYF. The chain combines TRBV31 with TRBJ2-5, with 10 bases aligning to TRBD2. Read sequence stops 4 residues before the CDR3 end, and the germline J gene provides the missing end. Germline CDR1 and CDR2: GKSSPN and SITVG. V trimming: 0 bases; J trimming: 0 bases; junction bases outside the gene matches: 3. The CDR3 is 16 amino acids.

Points on this clone: Gene names and germline match the mouse. The read halts 4 residues ahead of the CDR3 end, with the missing end drawn from the germline J gene. The J gene is TRBJ2-3, the V gene TRBV19, with D perhaps TRBD2 (5 bases). Per germline, CDR1 FNHDT and CDR2 SITEND (reference sequence). This CDR3 has 15 residues. V lost 2 bases and J lost 3, with 13 bases in between. Incomplete CDR3 DNA: TGTGCCAGCAGTATCTGGACGACTGTCGCAGAA. It translates to CASSIWTTVAE. The entire CDR3 sequence reads CASSIWTTVAETLYF.

This clone was counted only a few times. Each gene name is a mouse one. The read gets to within 4 residues of the CDR3 end, and the germline J gene fills in the rest. V is TRBV1 and J is TRBJ2-2, with 9 bases matching TRBD1. The germline V gene encodes CDR1 NSQYPW and CDR2 LRSPGD (reference sequence). CDR3 size: 14 residues. The covered CDR3 bases are TGCACCTGCAGTGCACAACAGGGGGCGGGG. This translates into CTCSAQQGAG. The complete CDR3 reads CTCSAQQGAGQLYF.

This clone was picked up a small number of times. Germline and genes: mouse. The read ends 4 residues before the CDR3 terminus; that terminus is restored from the germline J gene. The same CDR3 can be traced to other DNA sequences in this sample. The chain uses TRBV5 and TRBJ2-1, with 7 bases aligning to TRBD2. With V trimmed by 0 bases and J by 1 base, 3 bases remained unmatched. This CDR3 is 16 amino acids long. In germline, CDR1 is LGHNA, CDR2 YNLKQL (reference sequence). The part of the CDR3 DNA that was read is TGTGCCAGCAGCCAAGAACCTGGGGGAAACTATGCT. It is translated as CASSQEPGGNYA. In full, the CDR3 is CASSQEPGGNYAEQFF.

This clone was counted a few times. The germline and genes are mouse ones. The sequenced fragment ends 4 residues before the CDR3 boundary, so the rest is inferred from the germline J gene. V gene TRBV17 combines with J gene TRBJ2-3; 7 nucleotides line up with TRBD2. This CDR3 is 14 amino acids long. The V and J ends lost 5 bases and 1 base, in that order; junction bases with no gene match: 3. Germline CDR1 reads MNHDT; CDR2 reads YYDKIL. CDR3 protein: CASSGGVGAETLYF. CDR3 bases read: TGTGCTAGCAGTGGGGGGGTTGGTGCAGAA.

As to this clone: The gene names given are mouse names. The read ends 4 residues early relative to the CDR3; the germline J gene fills the gap. This rearrangement joins TRBV31 to TRBJ2-7; 11 positions agree with TRBD2. CDR3 length: 15 amino acids. The V segment lost 3 bases and the J segment 0 bases; nucleotides outside the gene matches: 4. From germline, CDR1 is GKSSPN and CDR2 SITVG. The CDR3 spells CAWSSGLGGSYEQYF. The CDR3 bases that were read are TGTGCCTGGAGCTCAGGACTGGGGGGCTCCTAT.

Turning to this clone: Mouse gene names and germline throughout. The CDR3 goes on 4 residues after the read ends, and that part is filled in from the germline J gene. The V gene is TRBV1, the J gene TRBJ2-1; D ambiguous. This CDR3 is built from 14 residues. Germline V lookup: CDR1 NSQYPW, CDR2 LRSPGD (reference sequence). Trimming took 3 bases from V and 3 from J, leaving 9 bases between them. Here the CDR3 reads CTCSAPWFYAEQFF. The sequenced part of the CDR3 DNA is TGCACCTGCAGTGCTCCATGGTTCTATGCT.

There are many counts of this clone. Gene labels here are mouse ones. The read is 4 residues too short to cover the CDR3 end, so that end is filled in from the germline J gene. The sample carries other DNA sequences with the same CDR3. The gene calls are TRBV13-1 and TRBJ2-1; possible D gene TRBD1, 5 bases. The CDR3 loop spans 12 amino acids. CDR1 NSHNY and CDR2 SYGAGN come from the germline V gene. The V and J ends lost 2 bases and 5 bases respectively, with 5 bases between them. This CDR3 is CASSDRDAEQFF. The sequenced CDR3 bases are TGTGCCAGCAGTGACAGGGATGCT.

With regard to this clone: Gene names refer to mouse genes. The DNA ends 4 residues before the CDR3 does, and the rest of the CDR3 is filled in from the germline J gene. The chain has TRBV29 and TRBJ2-1; TRBD1 might be the D (6 bases). The CDR3 runs 14 residues. The germline V and J ends were trimmed by 5 bases and 0 bases, with 8 bases remaining between them. The germline V gene encodes CDR1 MSHET and CDR2 SYDVDS. The CDR3 spells CASSGTNNYAEQFF. The sequenced CDR3 bases are TGTGCTAGCAGTGGGACAAATAACTATGCT.

Of note for this clone: The gene names given are mouse names. The missing CDR3 end, 4 residues past where the read stops, is filled in from the germline J gene. This rearrangement joins TRBV19 to TRBJ2-1; TRBD1 matches 9 bases. V trimming: 3 bases; J trimming: 6 bases; junction bases outside the gene matches: 4. From germline, CDR1 is FNHDT and CDR2 SITEND (reference sequence). There are 14 residues in the CDR3. The covered CDR3 bases are TGTGCCAGCAGTAAAAGACAGGGGGTTGCT. Residues: CASSKRQGVA. The CDR3, in full, reads CASSKRQGVAEQFF.

Many counts were recorded for this clone. The genes and germline here are from mouse. This sample includes further DNA sequences coding for the same CDR3. The CDR3 loop is CASSQGTGGYEQYF. The part of the CDR3 DNA that was read is TGTGCCAGCAGCCAAGGGACTGGGGGTTAT. The rearrangement links TRBV5 to TRBJ2-7; 10 bases map to TRBD2. Read sequence stops 4 residues before the CDR3 end, and the germline J gene provides the missing end. CDR1 is LGHNA and CDR2 is YNLKQL in the germline V gene (reference sequence). The CDR3 length is 14 residues.

As regards this clone: Any gene name here is a mouse gene name. With the read ending 4 residues before the CDR3 end, the germline J gene is used to fill in that end. V is TRBV1 and J is TRBJ1-1; D might be TRBD1 (6 bases). Per germline, CDR1 NSQYPW and CDR2 LRSPGD (reference sequence). This CDR3 is built from 13 residues. Incomplete CDR3 DNA: TGCACCTGCAGTGCTCCCGGGACAACA. Translating it yields CTCSAPGTT. The whole CDR3 region reads CTCSAPGTTEVFF.